What follows are 23 T cell receptor beta chains derived from one specimen sequenced in a study of cytomegalovirus exposure and HLA in healthy donors. The PCR employed 60 Vbeta primers together with 13 Jbeta primers. Profiled with immunoSEQ multiplex PCR; TCRdb holds only in-frame clones, not every one. The sample lists about 150,000 clones, roughly two thirds occurring once. Sequencing was done on a sample of PBMCs. The receptors derive from a male donor in good health and CMV-seronegative.

The rearrangement joins TRBV5-1 to TRBJ2-3; the match to TRBD2 covers 8 bases. The CDR3 is made up of 14 amino acids. V gave up 3 bases and J gave up 5 bases; unmatched junction bases: 5. Germline V gives CDR1 SGHRS, CDR2 YFSETQ. The CDR3 loop reads CASSWAGGQDTQYF. The DNA for the CDR3 is TGCGCCAGCAGCTGGGCGGGGGGCCAAGATACGCAGTATTTT.

The V call is TRBV5-5, the J call TRBJ1-5; possibly TRBD1 for D (6 bases). Germline loops: CDR1 SGHKS, CDR2 YYEKEE (reference sequence). This CDR3 has 13 amino acids. Trimming removed 3 bases from V and 11 bases from J, with 15 bases in between. The CDR3 DNA is TGTGCCAGCAGCTACTGGACAGACCAGGCCCAGCATTTT. Translation gives CASSYWTDQAQHF.

V usage is TRBV7-8 and J usage is TRBJ2-5; D remains unclear. The CDR3 contains 13 residues. CDR1 and CDR2 (germline): SGHVS, FQNEAQ. The germline V and J ends were trimmed by 5 bases and 4 bases, with 11 bases remaining between them. In DNA form, the CDR3 reads TGTGCCAGCAGCCCGCCCAGTACAGAGACCCAGTACTTC. This translates into CASSPPSTETQYF.

The chain couples TRBV28 to TRBJ1-5; 8 nucleotides line up with TRBD1. Per germline, CDR1 MDHEN and CDR2 SYDVKM. The CDR3 totals 16 residues. The V segment lost 6 bases and the J segment 5 bases; nucleotides outside the gene matches: 12. The CDR3 here is CASSSSAGGIDQPQHF. The CDR3 region has the DNA TGTGCCAGCAGCTCCTCGGCAGGGGGCATCGATCAGCCCCAGCATTTT.

The chain joins TRBV6-5 to TRBJ2-3; the D gene is possibly TRBD2 (5 bases). V was shortened by 0 bases and J by 3 bases, with 7 bases between the two germline ends. There are 14 residues in the CDR3. Germline CDR1 reads MNHEY; CDR2 reads SVGAGI. The CDR3 protein is CASSYSTRTDTQYF. For the CDR3, the DNA is TGTGCCAGCAGTTACTCTACTAGGACAGATACGCAGTATTTT.

The chain recombines TRBV11-3 with TRBJ2-7, with 9 bases lining up with TRBD2. CDR1 and CDR2 from the germline V gene are SGHNT and YENEEA. There are 15 residues in the CDR3. Trimming cost V 4 bases and J 2 bases; bases outside gene matches: 6. CDR3 in DNA: TGTGCCAGCAGCTGGGGCGGGGGGGCACCCTACGAGCAGTACTTC. Translated: CASSWGGGAPYEQYF.

V gene TRBV2 combines with J gene TRBJ2-4; perhaps TRBD1 as D (6 bases). CDR3 length: 16 residues. The germline CDR1 and CDR2 sequences are SNHLY and FYNNEI. V lost 4 bases to trimming and J lost 0 bases, with 13 bases between them. CDR3 amino acids: CASSGSLDRAKNIQYF. CDR3 DNA sequence: TGTGCCAGCAGTGGGTCCCTGGACAGAGCCAAAAACATTCAGTACTTC.

The V gene is TRBV4-1, the J gene TRBJ1-1, with TRBD1 as a possible D gene (5 bases). V lost 0 bases and J lost 4, with 9 bases in between. The germline CDR1 and CDR2 sequences are MGHRA and YSYEKL. The CDR3 is 14 residues long. CDR3 loop: CASSQDQGVTEAFF. CDR3 DNA sequence: TGCGCCAGCAGCCAAGATCAAGGGGTCACTGAAGCTTTCTTT.

The chain carries TRBV2 and TRBJ1-5; perhaps TRBD1 as D (5 bases). In germline, CDR1 is SNHLY, CDR2 FYNNEI. V lost 6 bases, J lost 0 bases, and 12 bases lay in between. The CDR3 extends over 15 amino acids. The CDR3 DNA reads TGTGCCAGCAGCGGGGGGGACGGTAGCAATCAGCCCCAGCATTTT. Translated, it gives CASSGGDGSNQPQHF.

The chain is built from TRBV6-1 and TRBJ1-1; 10 nucleotides line up with TRBD1. The V segment lost 5 bases and the J segment 10 bases; nucleotides outside the gene matches: 13. This CDR3 contains 15 residues. In germline, CDR1 is MNHNS, CDR2 SASEGT. CDR3 in amino acids: CASSSGAGTGVGAFF. The CDR3 region has the DNA TGTGCCAGCAGTTCAGGAGCCGGGACAGGGGTCGGAGCTTTCTTT.

Details on this clone: Other nucleotide sequences in the sample specify the same CDR3. The chain couples TRBV7-9 to TRBJ2-7, with D tentatively TRBD1 (6 bases). CDR3 size: 12 residues. The germline V gene has CDR1 SEHNR and CDR2 FQNEAQ (reference sequence). V shed 5 bases and J shed 3 bases, with 8 bases lying between them. This CDR3 reads CASSRDNYEQYF. The CDR3 bases are TGTGCCAGCAGCAGGGACAACTACGAGCAGTACTTC.

This chain links TRBV19 with TRBJ1-1; 8 bases fit TRBD1. CDR3 length: 14 residues. Germline lookup yields CDR1 LNHDA and CDR2 SQIVND (reference sequence). The trim removed 7 bases at V and 6 bases at J, leaving 10 bases unmatched. The CDR3 nucleotides read TGTGCCAGTAATAGACGGACAGGGAGGGCTGAAGCTTTCTTT. Amino acid sequence: CASNRRTGRAEAFF.

The rearrangement links TRBV18 to TRBJ1-5, with a possible D match to TRBD1 (6 bases). CDR3 length: 16 residues. CDR1 is KGHSH, CDR2 LQKENI, per germline. V lost 6 bases and J lost 5, with 20 bases in between. This CDR3 is CASSTGQGLTHQPQHF. CDR3 sequence (DNA): TGTGCCAGCTCCACCGGGCAGGGGTTGACCCATCAGCCCCAGCATTTT.

This chain links TRBV7-3 with TRBJ2-3; D ambiguous. This CDR3 comprises 12 residues. In germline, CDR1 is SGHTA, CDR2 FQGTGA. The ends were cut back, 5 bases at V and 4 bases at J, with 7 bases in the middle. The CDR3 coding sequence is TGTGCCAGCAGCCCAGATTCAGATACGCAGTATTTT. It codes for CASSPDSDTQYF. Full variable domain (missing parts from reference TRBV7-3 and TRBJ2-3): GAGVSQTPSNKVTEKGKYVELRCDPISGHTALYWYRQSLGQGPEFLIYFQGTGAADDSGLPNDRFFAVRPEGSVSTLKIQRTERGDSAVYLCASSPDSDTQYFGPGTRLTVL.

The chain carries TRBV7-9 and TRBJ1-1, with D possibly matching TRBD1 (6 bases). Deletions cut 5 bases from V and 1 base from J, with 11 bases between. This CDR3 is 14 amino acids long. CDR1 and CDR2 from the germline V gene are SEHNR and FQNEAQ (reference sequence). Here the CDR3 reads CASSAQGSNTEAFF. CDR3 sequence (DNA): TGTGCCAGCAGCGCACAGGGATCGAACACTGAAGCTTTCTTT.

About this clone: At one end, the junction sequence differs from germline, possibly due to a read error. This chain connects TRBV7-9 to TRBJ1-2; TRBD1 matches 7 bases. CDR3 size: 16 residues. Germline V gives CDR1 SEHNR, CDR2 FQNEAQ (reference sequence). CDR3 DNA sequence: TGTTCCAGCAGCTTACCCGGACAGGAGACTAACTATGGCTACACCTTC. Protein: CSSSLPGQETNYGYTF.

The chain couples TRBV5-5 to TRBJ2-5; 12 nucleotides line up with TRBD2. With 4 bases clipped from V and 2 bases from J, the junction kept 6 bases outside the gene matches. The germline V gene encodes CDR1 SGHKS and CDR2 YYEKEE (reference sequence). This CDR3 has 16 residues. CDR3 sequence: CASSIGLAGRQETQYF. The CDR3 DNA reads as TGTGCCAGCAGCATTGGACTAGCGGGACGTCAAGAGACCCAGTACTTC.

The rearrangement joins TRBV5-1 to TRBJ2-6, with no clear D. From germline, CDR1 is SGHRS and CDR2 YFSETQ. CDR3 length equals 15 residues. V lost 0 bases and J 0 bases, leaving 4 bases between the germline ends. Written as DNA, the CDR3 is TGCGCCAGCAGCTTGGACATCTCTGGGGCCAACGTCCTGACTTTC. Encoded protein: CASSLDISGANVLTF.

This chain uses TRBV15 with TRBJ2-7, with 9 bases identical to TRBD1. This CDR3 has 23 amino acids. Germline V CDR1 and CDR2: LNHNV, YYDKDF (reference sequence). V dropped 2 bases and J dropped 6; count of bases not matched to a gene: 32. CDR3 nucleotide sequence: TGTGCCACCAGCAGATTAGGACTTGAGGCTATCGGGACAGGGTTTACCGTATGGCCCGAGCAGTACTTC. It encodes CATSRLGLEAIGTGFTVWPEQYF. The whole variable domain, filled in from reference TRBV15 and TRBJ2-7, reads DAMVIQNPRYQVTQFGKPVTLSCSQTLNHNVMYWYQQKSSQAPKLLFHYYDKDFNNEADTPDNFQSRRPNTSFCFLDIRSPGLGDTAMYLCATSRLGLEAIGTGFTVWPEQYFGPGTRLTVT.

A few counts support this clone. V usage is TRBV7-8 and J usage is TRBJ2-1; D is undetermined. The germline V and J ends were trimmed by 1 base and 7 bases, with 8 bases remaining between them. The germline gives CDR1 SGHVS, CDR2 FQNEAQ. This CDR3 is built from 13 residues. Here the CDR3 DNA reads TGTGCCAGCAGCTTAGGTTTCAGGAATGAGCAGTTCTTC. Encoded protein: CASSLGFRNEQFF.

The chain recombines TRBV18 with TRBJ1-5; weak D call: TRBD1 (6 bases). This CDR3 has 14 residues. Deletions cut 3 bases from V and 2 bases from J, with 8 bases between. From germline, CDR1 is KGHSH and CDR2 LQKENI. CDR3 in amino acids: CASSPAGGNQPQHF. The DNA of the CDR3 is TGTGCCAGCTCACCCGCAGGGGGCAATCAGCCCCAGCATTTT.

V is TRBV4-1 and J is TRBJ2-7; 10 bases agree with TRBD2. V lost 1 base and J lost 3; bases outside the gene matches: 0. The germline CDR1 and CDR2 sequences are MGHRA and YSYEKL. The CDR3 loop spans 14 amino acids. In DNA form, the CDR3 reads TGCGCCAGCAGCCAAGGACTAGCGGGCTACGAGCAGTACTTC. It specifies CASSQGLAGYEQYF.

The chain recombines TRBV27 with TRBJ1-5; D is unresolved. The CDR3 covers 13 residues. The V gene's germline CDR1 is MNHEY and CDR2 SMNVEV (reference sequence). V was cut by 3 bases and J by 8 bases, with 11 bases left in between. CDR3 amino acids: CASSLGREEPQHF. The DNA for the CDR3 is TGTGCCAGCAGTTTGGGGAGGGAGGAGCCCCAGCATTTT.